This TCR beta chain was documented in a study of glioma-infiltrating T cells. Study-wide results and limits: Non-neoplastic patients had below-expected tissue-blood divergence, while all gliomas exceeded expectation.

About this clonotype: Its antigen is undetermined.

The CDR3 runs to 13 residues. Germline V gene data show CDR1 as SGHDN and CDR2 as FVKESK. Trimming shortened V by 4 bases and J by 5 bases, and 9 bases separated the two germline ends. The iRepertoire nested amplicon-rescue multiplex PCR amplified TCR alpha and beta CDR3s from RNA. One entry per CDR3 protein results from TCRdb running MiXCR on the multiplex PCR reads. The table has 150,000 or so distinct CDR3 sequences, roughly two fifths seen once. The chain uses TRBV14 and TRBJ2-1; D is perhaps TRBD1 (5 bases). The sample consisted of glioma tissue, nonneoplastic brain tissue, or PBMCs (not recorded which). The receptor comes from a human donor with low-grade glioma or glioblastoma, undergoing nonglioma brain surgery, or in good health (not recorded which). The CDR3 protein is CASSLTVHNEQFF. The CDR3 DNA follows: TGTGCCAGCAGCCTGACAGTCCACAATGAGCAGTTCTTC.